These T cell receptor beta chains were read from a single sample in a study of shared clonotypes between healthy human individuals. Repertoires were generated with immunoSEQ multiplex PCR, while TCRdb's copy carries only in-frame clones and drops some. The sample consists of 330,000 or so clones, less than 75% of them appearing once. Material: memory CD4+ T cells sorted from blood. The receptors were gathered from a man aged 25-45 years in good health. Each CDR3 is given with its conserved first and last residue. A D gene is named only where the DNA matches it firmly. Clone size appears in some rows only: once, few, many, or a class for an expanded clone.

TRBJ1-3 | - | - | TRBV28 | CASSLRQVLVDNTIYF | TGTGCCAGCAGTTTAAGACAGGTGCTGGTGGACAACACCATATATTTT
TRBJ2-2 | - | - | TRBV11-2 | CASSSMTGFTGELFF | TGTGCCAGCAGCTCCATGACAGGATTCACCGGGGAGCTGTTTTTT
TRBJ1-1 | - | - | TRBV6-1 | CASSRRWGDTEAFF | TGTGCCAGCAGCCGAAGGTGGGGGGACACTGAAGCTTTCTTT
TRBJ1-2 | - | few | TRBV7-9 | CASSLGEDYGYTF | TGTGCCAGCAGCTTAGGGGAGGACTATGGCTACACCTTC
TRBJ2-7 | TRBD2 | once | TRBV19 | CATSPSGGASYEQYF | TGTGCCACCAGCCCTAGCGGGGGGGCCTCCTACGAGCAGTACTTC
TRBJ2-2 | TRBD1 | - | TRBV18 | CASSPPGQGAGGELFF | TGTGCCAGCTCACCCCCGGGACAGGGGGCCGGCGGGGAGCTGTTTTTT
TRBJ2-7 | - | - | TRBV5-6 | CASSLYGAGAFYEQYF | TGTGCCAGCAGCTTGTATGGGGCAGGGGCTTTCTACGAGCAGTACTTC
TRBJ2-3 | TRBD1 | - | TRBV18 | CASSQGPGTAFSAGTDTQYF | TGTGCCAGCTCACAGGGGCCGGGGACAGCGTTCTCTGCTGGCACAGATACGCAGTATTTT
TRBJ1-1 | - | - | TRBV9 | CASSVGQGLMNTEAFF | TGTGCCAGCAGCGTAGGGCAGGGCTTAATGAACACTGAAGCTTTCTTT
TRBJ2-3 | TRBD2 | - | TRBV5-5 | CASSLLAGGVTQYF | TGTGCCAGCAGCTTGTTGGCGGGAGGCGTTACGCAGTATTTT
TRBJ2-3 | TRBD2 | - | TRBV5-1 | CASSLDPPSGSTNTQYF | TGCGCCAGCAGCTTAGACCCCCCTAGCGGATCCACGAATACGCAGTATTTT
TRBJ1-1 | - | - | TRBV5-1 | CASSFGGAPTNTEAFF | TGCGCCAGCAGCTTCGGGGGGGCCCCAACGAACACTGAAGCTTTCTTT
TRBJ1-1 | TRBD1 | - | TRBV25-1 | CASSDTDRGGTEAFF | TGTGCCAGCAGTGATACGGACAGGGGAGGCACTGAAGCTTTCTTT
TRBJ2-1 | - | - | TRBV5-1 | CASSFFSLEGYNEQFF | TGCGCCAGCAGCTTTTTTAGTCTAGAAGGGTACAATGAGCAGTTCTTC
TRBJ1-5 | - | - | TRBV28 | CATSYSQPQHF | TGTGCCACCAGTTATAGTCAGCCCCAGCATTTT
TRBJ1-1 | - | - | TRBV19 | CASSAGINTEAFF | TGTGCCAGTAGTGCGGGAATAAACACTGAAGCTTTCTTT
TRBJ2-5 | TRBD2 | few | TRBV27 | CASRGLATETQYF | TGTGCCAGCAGGGGACTAGCTACGGAGACCCAGTACTTC
TRBJ2-2 | - | - | TRBV5-6 | CASSLFGSGTMNTGELFF | TGTGCCAGCAGCTTGTTTGGCAGCGGGACAATGAACACCGGGGAGCTGTTTTTT
TRBJ1-4 | TRBD1 | once | TRBV5-1 | CASSFFGTGDEKLFF | TGCGCCAGCAGCTTTTTTGGGACAGGGGACGAAAAACTGTTTTTT
TRBJ2-7 | - | - | TRBV14 | CASSPWAPLSTYEQYF | TGTGCCAGCAGCCCATGGGCGCCCCTGTCTACCTACGAGCAGTACTTC
TRBJ1-2 | TRBD1 | once | TRBV6-1 | CASTRHRGMRGYTF | TGTGCCAGCACCCGCCACAGGGGTATGAGAGGCTACACCTTC
TRBJ2-7 | TRBD2 | - | TRBV28 | CASSVAGSEQYF | TGTGCCAGCAGCGTAGCGGGTTCCGAGCAGTACTTC
TRBJ2-1 | - | - | TRBV7-3 | CASSLLDLPDNEQFF | TGTGCCAGCAGCTTACTCGACCTCCCTGACAATGAGCAGTTCTTC
TRBJ2-7 | TRBD2 | - | TRBV6-6 | CASKRGGLAGGDEQYF | TGTGCCAGCAAAAGAGGGGGGCTAGCGGGAGGTGACGAGCAGTACTTC
TRBJ2-1 | TRBD2 | - | TRBV15 | CATSRPGDYPFNEQFF | TGTGCCACCAGCCGACCTGGGGACTACCCTTTCAATGAGCAGTTCTTC
TRBJ2-5 | - | - | TRBV7-9 | CASGYSVGETQYF | TGTGCCAGCGGTTATAGCGTTGGAGAGACCCAGTACTTC
TRBJ2-7 | - | - | TRBV21-1 | CASNTSGRINEQYF | TGTGCCAGCAATACTAGCGGGAGGATCAACGAGCAGTACTTC
TRBJ2-2 | TRBD2 | few | TRBV7-9 | CASSWDLAGRGTGELFF | TGTGCCAGCAGCTGGGATCTAGCGGGACGTGGCACCGGGGAGCTGTTTTTT
TRBJ2-1 | - | - | TRBV7-2 | CASSFGSAQYNEQFF | TGTGCCAGCAGCTTCGGTAGCGCCCAATACAATGAGCAGTTCTTC
TRBJ2-2 | - | - | TRBV18 | CASSPLPGTATGELFF | TGTGCCAGCTCACCACTTCCCGGGACGGCAACCGGGGAGCTGTTTTTT
TRBJ2-2 | - | - | TRBV18 | CASSPLGLGTGELFF | TGTGCCAGCTCACCACTCGGGCTTGGCACCGGGGAGCTGTTTTTT
TRBJ1-1 | - | - | TRBV2 | CASSGLGTEAFF | TGTGCCAGCAGTGGCCTTGGGACTGAAGCTTTCTTT
TRBJ2-5 | TRBD2 | - | TRBV7-9 | CASSNTLAGVLETQYF | TGTGCCAGCAGCAACACACTAGCGGGAGTTCTGGAGACCCAGTACTTC
TRBJ1-5 | - | - | TRBV7-2 | CASSRRGDQPQHF | TGTGCCAGCAGCCGACGCGGAGATCAGCCCCAGCATTTT
TRBJ1-2 | TRBD1 | - | TRBV28 | CASSLATGIYTF | TGTGCCAGCAGTTTAGCGACAGGGATCTACACCTTC
TRBJ2-7 | - | - | TRBV9 | CASSVSFSSYEQYF | TGTGCCAGCAGCGTCTCATTTTCTTCCTACGAGCAGTACTTC
TRBJ1-3 | - | few | TRBV5-4 | CASSLVGDSGNTIYF | TGTGCCAGCAGCTTGGTAGGGGACTCTGGAAACACCATATATTTT
TRBJ2-1 | - | few | TRBV5-6 | CASSSWGTFSYNEQFF | TGTGCCAGCAGCTCTTGGGGAACATTTTCCTACAATGAGCAGTTCTTC
TRBJ1-4 | TRBD1 | once | TRBV2 | CASSEEDRGAGKLFF | TGTGCCAGCAGTGAAGAGGACAGGGGGGCTGGAAAACTGTTTTTT
TRBJ2-7 | - | - | TRBV28 | CASRRDPQRHEQYF | TGTGCCAGCAGGCGGGACCCTCAAAGACACGAGCAGTACTTC
TRBJ2-1 | - | once | TRBV5-1 | CASRLINNEQFF | TGCGCCAGCAGATTGATAAACAATGAGCAGTTCTTC
TRBJ2-5 | - | - | TRBV25-1 | CASSIEGGEETQYF | TGTGCCAGCAGTATAGAGGGGGGGGAAGAGACCCAGTACTTC
TRBJ2-2 | - | - | TRBV5-4 | CASSLVPSGELFF | TGTGCCAGCAGCTTGGTCCCCTCCGGGGAGCTGTTTTTT
TRBJ2-5 | - | - | TRBV30 | CAWSVRAAKETQYF | TGTGCCTGGAGTGTACGGGCGGCGAAAGAGACCCAGTACTTC
TRBJ1-3 | - | - | TRBV30 | CAWTSGGAFSGNTIYF | TGTGCCTGGACCTCGGGGGGGGCCTTCTCTGGAAACACCATATATTTT
TRBJ2-5 | TRBD2 | - | TRBV6-1 | CASNKREYGTQYF | TGTGCCAGCAACAAGCGGGAGTACGGGACCCAGTACTTC
TRBJ2-1 | - | - | TRBV27 | CASSYEKDEFF | TGTGCCAGCAGTTACGAAAAGGATGAGTTCTTC
TRBJ2-3 | TRBD2 | - | TRBV27 | CASSPGGTSGRWADTQYF | TGTGCCAGCAGTCCCGGGGGGACTAGCGGGAGGTGGGCAGATACGCAGTATTTT